This passage covers 3 T cell receptor beta chains from one sample sequenced in a study of OX40 agonist ivuxolimab in advanced cancers. TCRdb keeps only in-frame clones here, not all; method: immunoSEQ multiplex PCR. The sample records over 75,000 clones, about 89% being singletons. The material was CD4+ or CD8+ T cells sorted from blood, obtained in a trial of the OX40 agonist ivuxolimab. All receptors come from an adult with an advanced solid tumor such as melanoma, head and neck, liver or kidney cancer.

The chain employs TRBV28 and TRBJ2-1; 7 bases fit TRBD2. Germline CDR1 reads MDHEN; CDR2 reads SYDVKM. This CDR3 region has 12 residues. Trimming took 5 bases from V and 12 from J; bases not matched to a gene: 7. In nucleotides, the CDR3 is TGTGCCAGCAGTGGTGGACTAGAATGGCAGTTCTTC. Translated: CASSGGLEWQFF.

V is TRBV28 and J is TRBJ2-7, with D possibly matching TRBD2 (6 bases). The V gene's germline CDR1 is MDHEN and CDR2 SYDVKM. With 5 bases removed from V and 4 bases from J, the gap between germline ends came to 12 bases. This CDR3 comprises 13 residues. The CDR3 is CASSEGGRYEQYF. Written as DNA, the CDR3 is TGTGCCAGCAGTGAGGGAGGAAGGTACGAGCAGTACTTC.

The chain employs TRBV11-3 and TRBJ2-7, with no clear D. Per germline, CDR1 SGHNT and CDR2 YENEEA. Trimming pared 0 bases from V and 5 bases from J, leaving 2 bases between. This CDR3 spans 11 amino acids. In nucleotides, the CDR3 is TGTGCCAGCAGCTTAGAAGACGAGCAGTACTTC. Its translation is CASSLEDEQYF.